Following are 19 T cell receptor beta chains from one sample sequenced in a study of T cell responses to AZD1222 COVID-19 vaccine. The data were produced by immunoSEQ multiplex PCR, yet TCRdb's version contains in-frame clones alone and is incomplete. The sample records over 100,000 clones, 85% to 90% being singletons. This specimen consisted of peripheral blood, obtained on day 0 of AZD1222 vaccination. The receptors shown here come from an adult in good health.

The chain has TRBV18 and TRBJ1-2; possible D gene TRBD1, 5 bases. Germline V lookup: CDR1 KGHSH, CDR2 LQKENI. This CDR3 spans 14 amino acids. Deletions cut 3 bases from V and 8 bases from J, with 16 bases between. The CDR3 spells CASSPGTLGYGYTF. In DNA form, the CDR3 reads TGTGCCAGCTCACCCGGGACCCTAGGATACGGCTACACCTTC.

The rearrangement links TRBV11-2 to TRBJ2-7; 12 bases are shared with TRBD1. The length of the CDR3 is 17 residues. CDR1 SGHAT and CDR2 FQNNGV come from the germline V gene. V shed 1 base, J shed 3 bases, and the junction held 7 bases outside the gene matches. The CDR3 bases are TGTGCCAGCAGCTTAGTTTTTGGGACAGGGGGCTTCTACGAGCAGTACTTC. It codes for CASSLVFGTGGFYEQYF.

J is TRBJ1-6 and V is TRBV7-2; D ambiguous. V lost 1 base to trimming and J lost 7 bases, with 8 bases between them. The CDR3 is 14 amino acids. CDR1 is SGHTA and CDR2 is FQGNSA in the germline V gene. CDR3 in DNA: TGTGCCAGCAGCTTAGGAGGGTTAAATTCACCCCTCCACTTT. It is translated as CASSLGGLNSPLHF.

The chain employs TRBV15 and TRBJ1-3; 8 bases are a match to TRBD1. The V segment lost 6 bases and the J segment 0 bases; nucleotides outside the gene matches: 7. Per germline, CDR1 LNHNV and CDR2 YYDKDF (reference sequence). The length of the CDR3 is 16 residues. CDR3 sequence: CATRLITGGSGNTIYF. DNA for the CDR3: TGTGCCACCAGACTTATCACAGGGGGCTCTGGAAACACCATATATTTT. Variable domain in full (rest from reference TRBV15 and TRBJ1-3): DAMVIQNPRYQVTQFGKPVTLSCSQTLNHNVMYWYQQKSSQAPKLLFHYYDKDFNNEADTPDNFQSRRPNTSFCFLDIRSPGLGDTAMYLCATRLITGGSGNTIYFGEGSWLTVV.

This chain connects TRBV9 to TRBJ1-1; 7 bases map to TRBD1. The CDR3 extends over 14 amino acids. The J segment lost 1 base and the V segment lost 0 bases, leaving 0 bases of the junction unmatched. Germline V gene sequence: CDR1 SGDLS, CDR2 YYNGEE. This CDR3 reads CASSVGQGNTEAFF. DNA for the CDR3: TGTGCCAGCAGCGTAGGACAGGGGAACACTGAAGCTTTCTTT.

The genes are TRBV5-1 and TRBJ1-1; no reliable D call. CDR1 is SGHRS, CDR2 YFSETQ, per germline. CDR3 length equals 14 residues. Trimming cost V 0 bases and J 2 bases, with 8 bases left between them. In DNA, the CDR3 is TGCGCCAGCAGCTTGGGTGTATATAACACTGAAGCTTTCTTT. It codes for CASSLGVYNTEAFF.

This chain links TRBV18 with TRBJ2-1; unclear D gene. V lost 9 bases and J lost 1, with 16 bases in between. There are 15 residues in the CDR3. The V gene's germline CDR1 is KGHSH and CDR2 LQKENI. CDR3 loop: CASPPGGASYNEQFF. The CDR3 nucleotides are TGTGCCAGTCCCCCTGGTGGCGCTTCCTACAATGAGCAGTTCTTC.

The V call is TRBV5-8, the J call TRBJ1-2, with D tentatively TRBD1 (5 bases). Looked up from germline, CDR1 is SGHTS and CDR2 is YDEGEE. The CDR3 has 13 amino acids. The V end was cut by 4 bases, the J end by 4 bases, with 11 bases between. The CDR3 nucleotides read TGTGCCAGCAGCGAGGGGCGAGGCTATGGCTACACCTTC. This translates into CASSEGRGYGYTF.

The rearrangement uses TRBV19 and TRBJ1-6, with no clear D. Germline V gene lookup returns CDR1 LNHDA and CDR2 SQIVND (reference sequence). The V end lost 3 bases, the J end lost 11 bases, and 8 bases lay between the germline ends. This CDR3 is 12 amino acids long. CDR3 amino acids: CASSISLAPLHF. The CDR3 bases are TGTGCCAGTAGTATTTCGCTGGCACCCCTCCACTTT.

The chain combines TRBV2 with TRBJ1-4; tentative D call: TRBD1 (5 bases). Trimming pared 6 bases from V and 6 bases from J, leaving 20 bases between. This CDR3 is 16 amino acids long. The germline V gene encodes CDR1 SNHLY and CDR2 FYNNEI. CDR3 nucleotide sequence: TGTGCCAGCAGATGGAGGCAGGGCGCTTCGTATGAAAAACTGTTTTTT. This gives the protein CASRWRQGASYEKLFF.

The rearrangement links TRBV3-1 (or the pseudogene TRBV3-2) to TRBJ1-3, with D unclear. CDR1 is LGHDT, CDR2 YNNKEL, per germline (reference sequence). Trimming took off 1 base at V and 0 bases at J, with 13 bases between the two ends. CDR3 length equals 17 residues. The CDR3 DNA reads TGTGCCAGCAGCCAAGTTGCAGGCCCAAACTCTGGAAACACCATATATTTT. Translation gives CASSQVAGPNSGNTIYF.

The rearrangement joins TRBV9 to TRBJ2-1; D is unresolved. Germline values: CDR1 SGDLS, CDR2 YYNGEE. This CDR3 region has 13 residues. Trimming took 4 bases from V and 5 from J, leaving 10 bases between them. The CDR3 DNA is TGTGCCAGCAGCTCTCGCGGCAACAATGAGCAGTTCTTC. Its protein product is CASSSRGNNEQFF.

A single count supports this clone. This chain connects TRBV28 to TRBJ1-1; D is ambiguous. CDR3 length equals 16 residues. In germline, CDR1 is MDHEN, CDR2 SYDVKM. V was shortened by 5 bases and J by 9 bases, with 25 bases between the two germline ends. The DNA of the CDR3 is TGTGCCAGCAGTGAGGGCCTCACGCCCATCCGGAGCAAAGCTTTCTTT. It codes for CASSEGLTPIRSKAFF.

The chain joins TRBV10-1 to TRBJ1-1; D is uncertain. The CDR3 sequence is 13 residues long. The V end was cut by 0 bases, the J end by 8 bases, with 10 bases between. From germline, CDR1 is WNHNN and CDR2 SYGVQD (reference sequence). Here the CDR3 reads CASSESPGREAFF. For the CDR3, the DNA is TGCGCCAGCAGTGAGTCGCCCGGCAGAGAAGCTTTCTTT.

This clone was detected only once. The rearrangement uses TRBV6-2 or TRBV6-3 and TRBJ1-3; D remains unclear. Germline values: CDR1 MNHEY, CDR2 SVGEGT. The CDR3 consists of 14 residues. Between the trimmed V and J ends, which lost 5 bases and 1 base, there was a span of 9 bases. The CDR3 DNA reads as TGTGCCAGCAGTGCGACGGAGTCTGGAAACACCATATATTTT. This translates into CASSATESGNTIYF.

The gene calls are TRBV4-3 and TRBJ2-6; D is perhaps TRBD2 (6 bases). Per germline, CDR1 LGHNA and CDR2 YSLEER. The CDR3 consists of 17 residues. V lost 3 bases to trimming and J lost 0 bases, with 12 bases between them. The CDR3: CASSQRGGVSGANVLTF. The CDR3 DNA is TGCGCCAGCAGCCAGCGGGGCGGAGTCTCTGGGGCCAACGTCCTGACTTTC.

The chain has TRBV28 and TRBJ1-4; no clear D gene. V was trimmed by 3 bases and J by 5 bases, leaving 10 bases between them. The V gene's germline CDR1 is MDHEN and CDR2 SYDVKM. The CDR3 runs 14 residues. The CDR3 DNA follows: TGTGCCAGCAGTTTCGGACGGAGAAATGAAAAACTGTTTTTT. Encoded protein: CASSFGRRNEKLFF.

The chain is built from TRBV28 and TRBJ1-5; 9 nucleotides align to TRBD1. Looked up from germline, CDR1 is MDHEN and CDR2 is SYDVKM. The V and J ends lost 5 bases and 8 bases, in that order; junction bases with no gene match: 13. The CDR3 consists of 16 residues. The CDR3 region has the DNA TGTGCCAGCAGTCCAGACCGGGACAGGGCCAGGGAGCCCCAGCATTTT. This codes for CASSPDRDRAREPQHF.

This chain links TRBV19 with TRBJ1-2; 10 bases map to TRBD1. From germline, CDR1 is LNHDA and CDR2 SQIVND (reference sequence). The CDR3 is made up of 17 amino acids. V gave up 4 bases and J gave up 5 bases; unmatched junction bases: 13. CDR3: CASSTLPGQGLRYGYTF. For the CDR3, the DNA is TGTGCCAGTAGTACCCTACCGGGACAGGGGCTACGGTATGGCTACACCTTC.